This T cell receptor beta chain was sequenced in a study of T cell repertoires in cytomegalovirus infection. At the level of the study: Public TCR beta signature analysis indicated the presence of both CMV infection and matching HLA type. Study-level points and caveats: HLA-C-restricted CMV clonotypes gave the most frequent clonotype in two of eight donors.

TCRdb independently ran MiXCR on the reads; one entry per CDR3 protein. In the table there are around 140,000 distinct CDR3 sequences, about 31% of which are singletons. Worth noting for this clonotype: Its antigen is unidentified.

Source: CD8+ T cells from cultured PBMCs, taken from culture after CMV antigen stimulation. The clonotype was recovered from a human donor in good health (CMV status not recorded). Some clones in this sample may be carry-over from other donors' samples.

This CDR3 is CASSLVCCPGYTF. DNA for the CDR3: TGTGCCAGCAGCTTAGTTTGCTGCCCCGGCTACACCTTC. The chain is built from TRBV7-4 and TRBJ1-2; D gene uncertain. Germline CDR1 reads SGHVT; CDR2 reads SQSDAQ. The CDR3 consists of 13 residues. V was cut by 1 base and J by 8 bases, with 11 bases left in between.